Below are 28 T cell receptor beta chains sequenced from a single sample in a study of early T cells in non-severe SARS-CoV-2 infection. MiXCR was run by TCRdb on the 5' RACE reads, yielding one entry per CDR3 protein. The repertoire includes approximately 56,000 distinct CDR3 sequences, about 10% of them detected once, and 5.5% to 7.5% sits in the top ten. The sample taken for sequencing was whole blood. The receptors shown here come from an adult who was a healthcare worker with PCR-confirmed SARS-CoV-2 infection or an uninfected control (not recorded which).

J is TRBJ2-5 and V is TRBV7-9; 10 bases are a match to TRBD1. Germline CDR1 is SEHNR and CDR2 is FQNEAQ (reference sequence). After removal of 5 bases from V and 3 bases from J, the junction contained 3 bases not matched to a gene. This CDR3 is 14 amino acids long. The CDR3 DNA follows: TGTGCCAGCAGCCCAGGGACAGGGGAAGAGACCCAGTACTTC. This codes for CASSPGTGEETQYF.

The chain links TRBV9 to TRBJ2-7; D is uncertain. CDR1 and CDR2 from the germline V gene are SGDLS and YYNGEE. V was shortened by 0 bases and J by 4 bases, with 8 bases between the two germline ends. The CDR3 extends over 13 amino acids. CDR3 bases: TGTGCCAGCAGCGTAGGGTTGGGTTACGAGCAGTACTTC. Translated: CASSVGLGYEQYF.

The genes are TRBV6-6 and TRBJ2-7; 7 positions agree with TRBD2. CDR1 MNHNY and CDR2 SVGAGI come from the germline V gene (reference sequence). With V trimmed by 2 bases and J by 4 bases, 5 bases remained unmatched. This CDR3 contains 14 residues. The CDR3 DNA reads TGTGCCAGCAGTTACGGCGGGAGCCGGTACGAGCAGTACTTC. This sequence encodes CASSYGGSRYEQYF.

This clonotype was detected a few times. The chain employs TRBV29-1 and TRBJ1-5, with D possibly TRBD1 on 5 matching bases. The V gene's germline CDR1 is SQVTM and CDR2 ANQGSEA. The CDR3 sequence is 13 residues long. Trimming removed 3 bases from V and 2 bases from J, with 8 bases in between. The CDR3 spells CSVEGRGNQPQHF. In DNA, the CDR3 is TGCAGCGTTGAGGGGCGCGGCAATCAGCCCCAGCATTTT.

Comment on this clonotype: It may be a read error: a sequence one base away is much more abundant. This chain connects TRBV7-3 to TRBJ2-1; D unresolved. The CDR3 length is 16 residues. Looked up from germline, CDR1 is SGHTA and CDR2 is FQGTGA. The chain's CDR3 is CAGSEPRASSYNEQFF. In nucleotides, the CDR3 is TGTGCCGGCAGCGAACCTAGGGCCAGCTCCTACAATGAGCAGTTCTTC.

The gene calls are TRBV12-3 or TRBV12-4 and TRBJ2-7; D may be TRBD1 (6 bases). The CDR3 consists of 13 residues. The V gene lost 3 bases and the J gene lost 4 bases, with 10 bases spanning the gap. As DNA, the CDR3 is TGTGCCAGCAGTTTGTATAGGGGGTACGAGCAGTACTTC. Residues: CASSLYRGYEQYF.

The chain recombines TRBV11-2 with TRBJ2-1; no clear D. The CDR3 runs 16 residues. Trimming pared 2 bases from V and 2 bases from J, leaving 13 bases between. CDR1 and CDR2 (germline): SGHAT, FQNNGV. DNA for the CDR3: TGTGCCAGCAGCTTAAAACTTCGAGCAACCTACAATGAGCAGTTCTTC. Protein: CASSLKLRATYNEQFF.

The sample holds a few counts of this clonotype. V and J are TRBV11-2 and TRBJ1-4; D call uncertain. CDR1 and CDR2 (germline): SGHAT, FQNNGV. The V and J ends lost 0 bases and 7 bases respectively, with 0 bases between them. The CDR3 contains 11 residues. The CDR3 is CASSLDEKLFF. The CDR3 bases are TGTGCCAGCAGCTTAGATGAAAAACTGTTTTTT.

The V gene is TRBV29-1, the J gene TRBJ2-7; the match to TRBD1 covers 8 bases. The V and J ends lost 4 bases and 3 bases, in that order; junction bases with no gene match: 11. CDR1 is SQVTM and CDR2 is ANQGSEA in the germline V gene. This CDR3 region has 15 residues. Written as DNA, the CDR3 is TGCAGCGTTGTCGCTGGCGGACAGGGAGGCTACGAGCAGTACTTC. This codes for CSVVAGGQGGYEQYF.

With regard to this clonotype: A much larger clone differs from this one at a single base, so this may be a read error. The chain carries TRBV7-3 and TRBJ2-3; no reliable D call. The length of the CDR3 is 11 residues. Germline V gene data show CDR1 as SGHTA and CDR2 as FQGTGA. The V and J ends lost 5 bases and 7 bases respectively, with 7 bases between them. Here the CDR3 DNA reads TGTGCCAGCAGCACGTCAAATACGCAGTATTTT. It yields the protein CASSTSNTQYF.

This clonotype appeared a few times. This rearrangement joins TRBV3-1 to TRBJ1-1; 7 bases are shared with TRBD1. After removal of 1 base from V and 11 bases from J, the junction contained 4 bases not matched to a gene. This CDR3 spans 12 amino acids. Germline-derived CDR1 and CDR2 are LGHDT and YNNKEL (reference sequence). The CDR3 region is CASSQASGGAFF. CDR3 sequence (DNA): TGTGCCAGCAGCCAAGCTTCAGGGGGTGCTTTCTTT. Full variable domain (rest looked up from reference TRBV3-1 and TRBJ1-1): DTAVSQTPKYLVTQMGNDKSIKCEQNLGHDTMYWYKQDSKKFLKIMFSYNNKELIINETVPNRFSPKSPDKAHLNLHINSLELGDSAVYFCASSQASGGAFFGQGTRLTVV.

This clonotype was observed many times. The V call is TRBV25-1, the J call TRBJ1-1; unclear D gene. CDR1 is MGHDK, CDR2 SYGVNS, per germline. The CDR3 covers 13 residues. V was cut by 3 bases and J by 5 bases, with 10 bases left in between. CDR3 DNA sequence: TGTGCCAGCAGTGATGGTGGGAGGACTGAAGCTTTCTTT. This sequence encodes CASSDGGRTEAFF.

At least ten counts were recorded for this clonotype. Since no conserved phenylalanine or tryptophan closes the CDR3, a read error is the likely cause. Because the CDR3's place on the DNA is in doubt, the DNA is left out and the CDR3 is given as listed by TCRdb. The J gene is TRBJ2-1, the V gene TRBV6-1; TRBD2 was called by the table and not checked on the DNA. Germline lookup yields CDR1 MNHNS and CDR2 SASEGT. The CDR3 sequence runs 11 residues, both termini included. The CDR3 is CASSDGLPLIL.

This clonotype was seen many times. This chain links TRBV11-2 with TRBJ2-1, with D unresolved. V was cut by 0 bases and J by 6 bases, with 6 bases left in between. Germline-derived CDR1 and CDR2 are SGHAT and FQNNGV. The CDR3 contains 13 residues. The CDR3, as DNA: TGTGCCAGCAGCTTAGATCGAGGCAATGAGCAGTTCTTC. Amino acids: CASSLDRGNEQFF.

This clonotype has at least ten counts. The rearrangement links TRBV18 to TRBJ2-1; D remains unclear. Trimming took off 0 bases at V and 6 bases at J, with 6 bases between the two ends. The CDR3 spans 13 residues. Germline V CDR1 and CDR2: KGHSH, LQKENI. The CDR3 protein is CASSPPSRNEQFF. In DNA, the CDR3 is TGTGCCAGCTCACCACCGTCACGCAATGAGCAGTTCTTC. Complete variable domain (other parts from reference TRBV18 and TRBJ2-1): NAGVMQNPRHLVRRRGQEARLRCSPMKGHSHVYWYRQLPEEGLKFMVYLQKENIIDESGMPKERFSAEFPKEGPSILRIQQVVRGDSAAYFCASSPPSRNEQFFGPGTRLTVL.

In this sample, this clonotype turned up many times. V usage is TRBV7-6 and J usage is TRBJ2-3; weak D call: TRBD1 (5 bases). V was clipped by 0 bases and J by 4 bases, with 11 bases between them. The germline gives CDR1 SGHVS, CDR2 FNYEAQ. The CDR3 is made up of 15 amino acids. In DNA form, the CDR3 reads TGTGCCAGCAGCTTAGCGGAAGGGGTGGCAGATACGCAGTATTTT. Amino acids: CASSLAEGVADTQYF.

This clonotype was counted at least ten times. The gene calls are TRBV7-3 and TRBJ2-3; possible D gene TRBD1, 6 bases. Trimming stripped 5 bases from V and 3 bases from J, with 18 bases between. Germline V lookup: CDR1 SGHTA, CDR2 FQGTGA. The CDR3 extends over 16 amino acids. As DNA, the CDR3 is TGTGCCAGCAGCCTTGGGACACCCTTAGGAACAGATACGCAGTATTTT. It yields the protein CASSLGTPLGTDTQYF. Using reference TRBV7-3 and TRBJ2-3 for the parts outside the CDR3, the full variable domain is GAGVSQTPSNKVTEKGKYVELRCDPISGHTALYWYRQSLGQGPEFLIYFQGTGAADDSGLPNDRFFAVRPEGSVSTLKIQRTERGDSAVYLCASSLGTPLGTDTQYFGPGTRLTVL.

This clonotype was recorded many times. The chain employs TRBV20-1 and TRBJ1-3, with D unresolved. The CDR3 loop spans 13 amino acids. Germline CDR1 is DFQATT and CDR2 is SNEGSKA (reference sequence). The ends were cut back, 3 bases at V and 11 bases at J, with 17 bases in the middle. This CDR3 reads CSARKSPGVAIYF. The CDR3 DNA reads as TGCAGTGCTAGGAAAAGCCCGGGCGTAGCCATATATTTT.

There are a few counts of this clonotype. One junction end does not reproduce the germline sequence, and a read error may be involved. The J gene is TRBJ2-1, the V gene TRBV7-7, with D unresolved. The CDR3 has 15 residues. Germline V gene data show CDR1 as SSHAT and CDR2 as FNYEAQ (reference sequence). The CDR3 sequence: CASSLGSVLYNEQFF. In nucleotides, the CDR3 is TGTGCTAGCAGCTTAGGCTCGGTTTTATACAATGAGCAGTTCTTC.

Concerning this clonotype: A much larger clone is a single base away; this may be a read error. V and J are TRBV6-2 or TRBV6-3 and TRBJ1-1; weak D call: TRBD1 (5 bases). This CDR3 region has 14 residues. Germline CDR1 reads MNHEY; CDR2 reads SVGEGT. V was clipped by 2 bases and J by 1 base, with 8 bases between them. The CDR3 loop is CASSYRGQNTEAFF. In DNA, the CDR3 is TGTGCCAGCAGTTACCGGGGCCAGAACACTGAAGCTTTCTTT.

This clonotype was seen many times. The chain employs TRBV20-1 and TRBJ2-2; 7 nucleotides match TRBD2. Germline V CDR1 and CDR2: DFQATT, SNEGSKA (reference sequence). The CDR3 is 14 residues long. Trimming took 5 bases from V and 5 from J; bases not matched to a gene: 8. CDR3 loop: CSAYSAGRTGELFF. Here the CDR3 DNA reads TGCAGTGCTTATTCAGCGGGACGGACCGGGGAGCTGTTTTTT.

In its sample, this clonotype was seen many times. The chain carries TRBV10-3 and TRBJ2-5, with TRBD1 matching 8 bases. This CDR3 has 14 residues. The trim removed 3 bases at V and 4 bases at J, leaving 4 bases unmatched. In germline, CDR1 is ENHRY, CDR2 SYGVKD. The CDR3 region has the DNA TGTGCCATCAGTGACGGGACAGGAAGAGAGACCCAGTACTTC. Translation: CAISDGTGRETQYF.

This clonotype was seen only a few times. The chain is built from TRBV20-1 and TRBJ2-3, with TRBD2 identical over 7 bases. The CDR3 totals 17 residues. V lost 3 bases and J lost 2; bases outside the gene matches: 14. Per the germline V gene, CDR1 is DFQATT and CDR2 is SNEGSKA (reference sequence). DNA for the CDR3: TGCAGTGCTAGCCCCGTCCCCGGGACTACCCACACAGATACGCAGTATTTT. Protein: CSASPVPGTTHTDTQYF.

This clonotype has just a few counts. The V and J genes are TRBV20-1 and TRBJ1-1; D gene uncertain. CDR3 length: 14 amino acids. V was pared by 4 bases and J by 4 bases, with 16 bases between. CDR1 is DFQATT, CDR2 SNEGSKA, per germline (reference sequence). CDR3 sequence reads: CSATYGPLSTEAFF. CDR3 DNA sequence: TGCAGTGCTACATACGGACCCCTGAGCACTGAAGCTTTCTTT.

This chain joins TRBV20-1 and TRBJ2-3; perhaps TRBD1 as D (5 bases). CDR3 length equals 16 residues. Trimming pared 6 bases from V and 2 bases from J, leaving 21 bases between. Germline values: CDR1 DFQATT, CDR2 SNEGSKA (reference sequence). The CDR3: CSAAEVQGRATDTQYF. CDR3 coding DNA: TGCAGTGCCGCCGAAGTCCAGGGCCGGGCCACAGATACGCAGTATTTT.

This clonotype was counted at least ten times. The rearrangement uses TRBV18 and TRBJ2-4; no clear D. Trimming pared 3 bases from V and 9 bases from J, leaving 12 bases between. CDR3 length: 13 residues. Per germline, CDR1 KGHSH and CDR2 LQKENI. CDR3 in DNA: TGTGCCAGCTCACCGGTATTAGCTGGCATTCAGTACTTC. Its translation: CASSPVLAGIQYF.

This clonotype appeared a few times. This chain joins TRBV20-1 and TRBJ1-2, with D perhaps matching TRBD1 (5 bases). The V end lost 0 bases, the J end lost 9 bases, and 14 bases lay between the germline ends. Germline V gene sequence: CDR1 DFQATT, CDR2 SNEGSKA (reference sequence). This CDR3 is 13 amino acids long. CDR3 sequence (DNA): TGCAGTGCTAGAGATGGCCCAGGGTCACGCTACACCTTC. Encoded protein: CSARDGPGSRYTF.

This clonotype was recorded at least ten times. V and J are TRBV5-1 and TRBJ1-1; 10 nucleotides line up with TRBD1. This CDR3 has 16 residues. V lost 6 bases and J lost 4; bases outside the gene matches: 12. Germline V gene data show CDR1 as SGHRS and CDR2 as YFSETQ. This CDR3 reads CASTYSTGQGSTEAFF. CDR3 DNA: TGCGCCAGCACCTATTCCACGGGACAGGGGTCCACTGAAGCTTTCTTT. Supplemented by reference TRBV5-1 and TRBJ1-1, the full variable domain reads KAGVTQTPRYLIKTRGQQVTLSCSPISGHRSVSWYQQTPGQGLQFLFEYFSETQRNKGNFPGRFSGRQFSNSRSEMNVSTLELGDSALYLCASTYSTGQGSTEAFFGQGTRLTVV.